The subject of this entry is one TCR beta chain. The antigen remains unidentified. Sample time point: pre-sensitization, week 0. This sample's treatment: therapeutic diphenylcyclopropenone sensitization with weekly scalp DPC. Unseparated into fractions, whole blood served as the source from which total RNA was extracted. This sample stems from a study of human T cells and chemical hapten exposure. General study points: With regard to DPC sensitization, TCRs above 1 in 1000 frequency did not change.

The CDR3 spans 16 residues. The germline V gene has CDR1 SGDLS and CDR2 YYNGEE. J lost 4 bases, V lost 0 bases, and 5 bases had no gene match. TCRdb reprocessed the RACE reads with MiXCR, giving one entry per CDR3 protein. The sample includes more than 250,000 distinct CDR3 sequences, just under 8% seen only once; the top ten take roughly 1.2%. Sequencing used whole blood, obtained in connection with sensitization to the hapten diphenylcyclopropenone (DPC). This TCR was recovered from a man younger than 35 with alopecia areata. Some clones in this sample may be carry-over from other donors' samples. The chain has TRBV9 and TRBJ2-1; TRBD2 aligns across 9 bases. The CDR3: CASSVVSGGHYNEQFF. In DNA form, the CDR3 reads TGTGCCAGCAGCGTAGTTAGCGGGGGCCATTACAATGAGCAGTTCTTC.